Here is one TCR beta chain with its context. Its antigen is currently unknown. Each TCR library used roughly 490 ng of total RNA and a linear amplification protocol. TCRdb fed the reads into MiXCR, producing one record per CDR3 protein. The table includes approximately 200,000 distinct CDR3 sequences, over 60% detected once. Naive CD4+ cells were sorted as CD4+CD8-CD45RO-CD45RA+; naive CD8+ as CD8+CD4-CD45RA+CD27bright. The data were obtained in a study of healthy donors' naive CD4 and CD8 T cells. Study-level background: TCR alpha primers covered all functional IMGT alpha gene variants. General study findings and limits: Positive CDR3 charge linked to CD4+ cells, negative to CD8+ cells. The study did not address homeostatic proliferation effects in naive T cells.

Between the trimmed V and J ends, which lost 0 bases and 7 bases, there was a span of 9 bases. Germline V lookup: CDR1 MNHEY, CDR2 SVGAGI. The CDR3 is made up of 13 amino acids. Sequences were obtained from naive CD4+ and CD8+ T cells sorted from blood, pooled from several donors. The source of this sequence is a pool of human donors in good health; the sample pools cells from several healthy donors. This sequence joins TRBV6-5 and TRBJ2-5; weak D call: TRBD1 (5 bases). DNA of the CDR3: TGTGCCAGCAGTTACTCGACAGTGGGGACCCAGTACTTC. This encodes CASSYSTVGTQYF.